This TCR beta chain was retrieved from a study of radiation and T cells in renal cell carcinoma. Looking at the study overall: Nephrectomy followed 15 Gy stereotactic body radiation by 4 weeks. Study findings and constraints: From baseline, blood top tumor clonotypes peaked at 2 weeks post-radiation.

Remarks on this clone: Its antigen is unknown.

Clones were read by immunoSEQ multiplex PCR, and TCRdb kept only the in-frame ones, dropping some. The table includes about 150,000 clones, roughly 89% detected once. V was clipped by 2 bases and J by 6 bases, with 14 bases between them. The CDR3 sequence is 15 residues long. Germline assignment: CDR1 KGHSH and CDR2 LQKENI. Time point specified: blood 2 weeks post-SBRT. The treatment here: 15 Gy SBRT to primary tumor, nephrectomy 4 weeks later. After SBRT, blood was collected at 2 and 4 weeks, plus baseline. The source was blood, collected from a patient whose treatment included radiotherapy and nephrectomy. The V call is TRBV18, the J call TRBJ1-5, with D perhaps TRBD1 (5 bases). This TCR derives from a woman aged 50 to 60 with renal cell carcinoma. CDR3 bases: TGTGCCAGCTCACCATACGAGGGGACGGGTCAGCCCCAGCATTTT. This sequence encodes CASSPYEGTGQPQHF. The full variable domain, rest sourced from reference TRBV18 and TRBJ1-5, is NAGVMQNPRHLVRRRGQEARLRCSPMKGHSHVYWYRQLPEEGLKFMVYLQKENIIDESGMPKERFSAEFPKEGPSILRIQQVVRGDSAAYFCASSPYEGTGQPQHFGDGTRLSIL.